This TCR beta chain derives from a study of a mutant IDH1 vaccine in newly diagnosed glioma. Study in general: Of treated patients, approximately 62% were men and roughly 38% women, averaging roughly 37 years. At week 35 came visit V12, and visit V13 followed at week 47. The earlier regimen, radiotherapy, temozolomide, or both, was most often both.

Here immunoSEQ multiplex PCR was the method, and the copy in TCRdb shows in-frame clones only, minus some. The sample lists about 26,000 clones, around four fifths occurring once. Worth noting for this clone: Its antigen is not identified.

The time point is: week 35, safety follow-up. Each dose delivered 300 ug of mutant IDH1 20-mer peptide subcutaneously with imiquimod. The CDR3 spans 14 residues. Deletions cut 4 bases from V and 2 bases from J, with 11 bases between. CDR1 and CDR2 from the germline V gene are MDHEN and SYDVKM. The sequence was obtained from a man aged 25 to 40 with glioma. This sequence joins TRBV28 and TRBJ2-5; no clear D. This sample comprised PBMCs, obtained from a glioma patient whose treatment included an IDH1 peptide vaccine. The CDR3 is CASSSTSRQETQYF. As DNA, the CDR3 is TGTGCCAGCAGTTCAACCAGTAGGCAAGAGACCCAGTACTTC.